This T cell receptor (beta chain) was profiled in a study of identical twins. Findings and limits, study-wide: Sharing of beta out-of-frame sequences by twins showed a weaker excess.

CDR3 size: 13 residues. Germline assignment: CDR1 SNHLY and CDR2 FYNNEI. Details on this clonotype: Its antigen is not known.

MiXCR, run by TCRdb on the 5' RACE reads, gives a single entry per CDR3 protein. The sample consists of roughly 1,500,000 distinct CDR3 sequences, around 33% of them appearing once. Sequencing was performed on cord blood. This receptor was taken from a newborn girl in good health. This chain connects TRBV2 to TRBJ2-1, with a tentative D call TRBD1 (6 bases). Matching the DNA end better, TRBJ2-7 makes the J call doubtful. The CDR3 loop is CASRGVRGNEQYF. The CDR3 DNA reads as TGTGCCAGCAGGGGGGTCAGGGGCAATGAGCAGTACTTC.